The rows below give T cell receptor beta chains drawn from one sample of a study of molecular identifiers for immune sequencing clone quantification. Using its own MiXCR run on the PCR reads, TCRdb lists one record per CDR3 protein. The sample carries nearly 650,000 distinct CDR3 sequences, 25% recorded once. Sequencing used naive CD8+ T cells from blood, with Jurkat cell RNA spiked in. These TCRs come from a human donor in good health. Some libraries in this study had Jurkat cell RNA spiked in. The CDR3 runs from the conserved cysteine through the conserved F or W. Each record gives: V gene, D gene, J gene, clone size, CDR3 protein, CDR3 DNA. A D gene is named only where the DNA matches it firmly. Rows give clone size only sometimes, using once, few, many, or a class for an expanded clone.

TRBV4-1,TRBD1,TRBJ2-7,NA,CASSLGQGSSYKQYF,TGCGCCAGCAGCCTCGGACAGGGTAGCTCCTACAAGCAGTACTTC
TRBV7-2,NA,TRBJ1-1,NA,CASSLVRRTEAFF,TGTGCCAGCAGCTTGGTTCGACGGACTGAAGCTTTCTTT
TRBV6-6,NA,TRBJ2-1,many,CASSYGRNYNEQFF,TGTGCCAGCAGTTACGGGCGGAACTACAATGAGCAGTTCTTC
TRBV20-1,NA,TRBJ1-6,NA,CSAREGRINSPLRF,TGCAGTGCTAGAGAGGGACGGATTAATTCACCCCTCCGCTTT
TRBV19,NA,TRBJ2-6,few,CASSIASGGALSGANVLTF,TGTGCCAGTAGTATAGCTAGTGGCGGGGCCCTCTCTGGGGCCAACGTCCTGACTTTC
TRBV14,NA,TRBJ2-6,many,CASSQDHDSGANVLTF,TGTGCCAGCAGCCAAGATCATGACTCTGGGGCCAACGTCCTGACTTTC
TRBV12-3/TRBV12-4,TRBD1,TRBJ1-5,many,CASSTTGILSNQPQHF,TGTGCCAGCAGTACGACAGGGATACTTAGCAATCAGCCCCAGCATTTT
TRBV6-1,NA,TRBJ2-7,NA,CASSEYENTYEQYF,TGTGCCAGCAGTGAATACGAAAATACCTACGAGCAGTACTTC
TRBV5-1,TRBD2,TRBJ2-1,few,CASLSGSGDYNEQFF,TGCGCCAGCCTCTCTGGTAGCGGGGATTACAATGAGCAGTTCTTC
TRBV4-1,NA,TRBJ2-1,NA,CASSQAQIGVLGSYNEQFF,TGCGCCAGCAGCCAGGCTCAGATCGGGGTCCTGGGCTCCTACAATGAGCAGTTCTTC
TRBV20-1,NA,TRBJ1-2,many,CSARQVYGYTF,TGCAGTGCTAGACAGGTCTATGGCTACACCTTC
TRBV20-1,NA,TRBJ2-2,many,CSASTQTSPPGELFF,TGCAGTGCTAGTACCCAGACTAGTCCGCCCGGGGAGCTGTTTTTT
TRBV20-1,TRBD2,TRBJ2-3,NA,CSARVRASGSSDTQYF,TGCAGTGCTAGAGTCCGGGCTAGCGGGAGCTCAGATACGCAGTATTTT
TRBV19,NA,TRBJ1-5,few,CASTDWGGQDPQHF,TGTGCCAGTACCGATTGGGGGGGTCAGGATCCCCAGCATTTT
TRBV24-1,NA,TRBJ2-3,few,CATSRARWDTQYF,TGTGCCACCAGCCGGGCGCGGTGGGATACGCAGTATTTT
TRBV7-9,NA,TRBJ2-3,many,CASSAGSTQYF,TGTGCCAGCAGCGCAGGGTCTACGCAGTATTTT
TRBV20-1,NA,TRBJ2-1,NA,CSARATSEGASNEQFF,TGCAGTGCTAGAGCAACTAGCGAGGGGGCCTCGAATGAGCAGTTCTTC
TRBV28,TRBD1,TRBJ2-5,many,CASSSQGAGETQYF,TGTGCCAGCAGTTCACAGGGGGCCGGAGAGACCCAGTACTTC
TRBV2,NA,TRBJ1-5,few,CASSEGGTNQPQHF,TGTGCCAGCAGTGAGGGGGGGACCAATCAGCCCCAGCATTTT
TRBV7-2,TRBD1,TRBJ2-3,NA,CASSSGQGLDTQYF,TGTGCCAGCAGCTCGGGACAGGGATTGGATACGCAGTATTTT
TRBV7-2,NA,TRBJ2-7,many,CASSFFLGRSYEQYF,TGTGCCAGCAGCTTCTTCCTCGGGAGAAGCTACGAGCAGTACTTC
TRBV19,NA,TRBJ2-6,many,CASSIIDSGANVLTF,TGTGCCAGTAGTATTATTGACTCTGGGGCCAACGTCCTGACTTTC
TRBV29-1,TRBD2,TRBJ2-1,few,CSVAGLAEPYNEQFF,TGCAGCGTTGCGGGACTAGCAGAACCCTACAATGAGCAGTTCTTC
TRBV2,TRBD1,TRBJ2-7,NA,CASKGTGVVYEQYF,TGTGCCAGCAAAGGGACAGGGGTTGTCTACGAGCAGTACTTC
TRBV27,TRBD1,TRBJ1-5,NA,CASGPQSGTGVFGGNQPQHF,TGTGCCAGCGGCCCCCAATCCGGGACAGGGGTCTTTGGGGGCAATCAGCCCCAGCATTTT
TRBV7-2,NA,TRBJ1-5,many,CASSLEGVGNQPQHF,TGTGCCAGCAGCTTAGAGGGGGTTGGGAATCAGCCCCAGCATTTT
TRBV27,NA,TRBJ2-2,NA,CASSLLTGSRTGELFF,TGTGCCAGCAGTTTATTAACAGGCAGCAGGACCGGGGAGCTGTTTTTT
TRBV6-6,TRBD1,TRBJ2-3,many,CASSSDRVGDTQYF,TGTGCCAGCAGTTCGGACAGGGTCGGAGATACGCAGTATTTT
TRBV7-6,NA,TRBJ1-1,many,CASSLEPGRLNTEAFF,TGTGCCAGCAGCTTAGAACCGGGACGCTTGAACACTGAAGCTTTCTTT
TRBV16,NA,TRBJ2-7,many,CASSQMGYEQYF,TGTGCCAGCAGCCAAATGGGCTACGAGCAGTACTTC
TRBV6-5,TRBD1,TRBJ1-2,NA,CASSYSFRGQGVYGYTF,TGTGCCAGCAGTTACAGTTTTCGGGGACAGGGGGTATATGGCTACACCTTC
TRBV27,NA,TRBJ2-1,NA,CASSLAGNYNEQFF,TGTGCCAGCAGTTTGGCCGGGAACTACAATGAGCAGTTCTTC
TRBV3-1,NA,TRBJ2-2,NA,CASSLNGAGELFF,TGTGCCAGCAGCCTCAATGGGGCCGGGGAGCTGTTTTTT
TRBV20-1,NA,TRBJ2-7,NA,CSARGISSYEQYF,TGCAGTGCTAGAGGTATATCCTCCTACGAGCAGTACTTC
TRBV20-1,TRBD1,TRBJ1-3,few,CSAIGQGPGNTIYF,TGCAGTGCTATAGGACAGGGACCTGGAAACACCATATATTTT
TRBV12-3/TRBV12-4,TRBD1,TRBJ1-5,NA,CASSQTGIGQPQHF,TGTGCCAGCAGCCAGACAGGGATTGGCCAGCCCCAGCATTTT
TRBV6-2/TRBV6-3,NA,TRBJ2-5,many,CASSYENVQETQYF,TGTGCCAGCAGTTACGAAAACGTACAAGAGACCCAGTACTTC
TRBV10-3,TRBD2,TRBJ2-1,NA,CAISGFKRGTYNEQFF,TGTGCCATCAGTGGGTTCAAGCGGGGAACCTACAATGAGCAGTTCTTC
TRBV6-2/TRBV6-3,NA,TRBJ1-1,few,CASSYPPSQGPNTEAFF,TGTGCCAGCAGTTACCCTCCTTCCCAGGGACCGAACACTGAAGCTTTCTTT
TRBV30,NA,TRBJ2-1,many,CAWSSPVGQFF,TGTGCCTGGAGTTCCCCGGTTGGGCAGTTCTTC
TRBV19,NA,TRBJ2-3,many,CASSIDGGPSTDTQYF,TGTGCCAGTAGTATCGATGGAGGGCCTAGCACAGATACGCAGTATTTT
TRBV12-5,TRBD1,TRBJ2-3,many,CASGADRADTQYF,TGTGCTAGTGGAGCGGACAGGGCAGATACGCAGTATTTT
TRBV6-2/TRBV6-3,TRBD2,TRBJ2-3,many,CASSYSLDSGSADTQYF,TGTGCCAGCAGTTACTCCCTGGATAGCGGGAGTGCAGATACGCAGTATTTT
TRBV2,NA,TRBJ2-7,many,CASSEGRSSYEQYF,TGTGCCAGCAGTGAAGGGCGGAGCTCCTACGAGCAGTACTTC
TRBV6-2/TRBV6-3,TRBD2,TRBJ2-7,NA,CVSSLPLTWGGGGEQYF,TGTGTCAGCAGTCTCCCGCTCACCTGGGGCGGCGGGGGTGAGCAGTACTTC
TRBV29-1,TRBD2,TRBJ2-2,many,CSVETSGGITGELFF,TGCAGCGTTGAGACGAGCGGGGGGATCACCGGGGAGCTGTTTTTT
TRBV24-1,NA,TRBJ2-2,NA,CATSDQDLDTGELFF,TGTGCCACCAGTGATCAAGACCTCGACACCGGGGAGCTGTTTTTT
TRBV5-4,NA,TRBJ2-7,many,CASSSEDSYSYEQYF,TGTGCCAGCAGCTCGGAGGACTCCTACTCCTACGAGCAGTACTTC
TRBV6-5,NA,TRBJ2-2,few,CATHRNTGELFF,TGTGCCACCCACAGGAACACCGGGGAGCTGTTTTTT
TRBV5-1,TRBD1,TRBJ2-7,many,CASSSRGQTYEQYF,TGCGCCAGCAGCTCCCGGGGACAGACCTACGAGCAGTACTTC
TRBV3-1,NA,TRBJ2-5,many,CASSQEGPYPQETQYF,TGTGCCAGCAGCCAAGAGGGACCGTACCCCCAAGAGACCCAGTACTTC